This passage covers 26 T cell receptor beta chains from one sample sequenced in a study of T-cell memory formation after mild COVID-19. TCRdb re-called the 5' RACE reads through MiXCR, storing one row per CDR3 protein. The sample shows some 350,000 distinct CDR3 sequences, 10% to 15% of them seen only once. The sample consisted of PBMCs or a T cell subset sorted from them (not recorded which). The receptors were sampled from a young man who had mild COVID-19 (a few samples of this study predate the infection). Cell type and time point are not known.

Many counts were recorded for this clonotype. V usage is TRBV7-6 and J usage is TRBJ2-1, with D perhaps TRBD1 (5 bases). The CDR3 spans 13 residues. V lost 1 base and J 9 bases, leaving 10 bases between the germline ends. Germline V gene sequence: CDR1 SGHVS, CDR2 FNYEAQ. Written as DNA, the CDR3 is TGTGCCAGCAGCTTAGGGGGCCTGGGTGAGCAGTTCTTC. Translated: CASSLGGLGEQFF.

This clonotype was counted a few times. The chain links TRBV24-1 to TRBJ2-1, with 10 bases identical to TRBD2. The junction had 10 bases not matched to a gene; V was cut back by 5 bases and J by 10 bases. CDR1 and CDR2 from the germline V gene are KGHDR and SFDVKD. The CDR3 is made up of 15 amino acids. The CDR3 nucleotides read TGTGCCACCAGTGGGGGGACTAGCGCTATAGGGGAGCAGTTCTTC. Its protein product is CATSGGTSAIGEQFF.

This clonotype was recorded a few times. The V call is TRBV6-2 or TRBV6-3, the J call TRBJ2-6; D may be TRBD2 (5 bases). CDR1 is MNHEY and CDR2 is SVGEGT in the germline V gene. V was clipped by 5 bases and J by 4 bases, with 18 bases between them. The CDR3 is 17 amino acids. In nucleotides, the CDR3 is TGTGCCAGCAGTCCGGCCACTTTGGAGGCCGGGGCCAACGTCCTGACTTTC. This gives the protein CASSPATLEAGANVLTF.

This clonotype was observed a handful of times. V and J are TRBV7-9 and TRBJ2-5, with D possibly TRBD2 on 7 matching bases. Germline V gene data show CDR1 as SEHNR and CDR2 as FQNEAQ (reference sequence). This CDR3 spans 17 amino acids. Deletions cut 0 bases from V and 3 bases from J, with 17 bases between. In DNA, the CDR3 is TGTGCCAGCAGCTTAGCTCGGGGGGCCCTTTCGGAAGAGACCCAGTACTTC. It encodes CASSLARGALSEETQYF.

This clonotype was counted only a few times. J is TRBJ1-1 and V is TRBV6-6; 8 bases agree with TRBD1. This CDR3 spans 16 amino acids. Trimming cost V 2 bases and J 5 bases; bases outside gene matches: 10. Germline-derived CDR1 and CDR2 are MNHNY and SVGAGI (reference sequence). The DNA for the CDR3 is TGTGCCAGCAGTTACGGCGCGACAGGGGTCAGAACTGAAGCTTTCTTT. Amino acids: CASSYGATGVRTEAFF.

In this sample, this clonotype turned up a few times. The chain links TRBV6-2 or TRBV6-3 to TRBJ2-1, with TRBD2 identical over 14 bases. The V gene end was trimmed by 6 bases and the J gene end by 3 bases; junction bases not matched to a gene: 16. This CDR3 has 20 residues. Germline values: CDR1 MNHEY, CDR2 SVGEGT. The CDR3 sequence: CASSAEWTSGGTHYYNEQFF. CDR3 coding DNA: TGTGCCAGCAGCGCCGAGTGGACTAGCGGGGGGACCCACTACTACAATGAGCAGTTCTTC.

CDR3 sequence reads: CASSYGVGGYTF. The CDR3 DNA reads TGTGCCAGCAGTTACGGAGTAGGCGGCTACACCTTC. This chain joins TRBV6-2 or TRBV6-3 and TRBJ1-2; D remains ambiguous. Trimming cost V 2 bases and J 8 bases, with 9 bases left between them. Germline V gives CDR1 MNHEY, CDR2 SVGEGT. The CDR3 is 12 amino acids.

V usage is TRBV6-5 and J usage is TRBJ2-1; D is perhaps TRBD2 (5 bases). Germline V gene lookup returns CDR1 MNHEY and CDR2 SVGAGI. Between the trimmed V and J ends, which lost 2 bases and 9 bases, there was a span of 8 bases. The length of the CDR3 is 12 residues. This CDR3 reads CASSYGRGEQFF. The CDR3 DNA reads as TGTGCCAGCAGTTACGGTCGGGGTGAGCAGTTCTTC.

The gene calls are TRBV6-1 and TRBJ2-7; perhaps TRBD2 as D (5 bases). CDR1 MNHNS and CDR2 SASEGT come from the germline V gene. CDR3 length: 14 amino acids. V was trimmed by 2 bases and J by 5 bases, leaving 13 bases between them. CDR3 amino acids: CASSEYGSGDEQYV. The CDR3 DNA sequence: TGTGCCAGCAGTGAATATGGGTCCGGGGACGAGCAGTACGTC.

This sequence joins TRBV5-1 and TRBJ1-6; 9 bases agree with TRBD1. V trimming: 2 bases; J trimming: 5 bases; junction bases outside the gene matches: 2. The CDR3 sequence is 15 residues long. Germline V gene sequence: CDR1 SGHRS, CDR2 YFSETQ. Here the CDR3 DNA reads TGCGCCAGCAGCTTTTGGACAGGGGATAATTCACCCCTCCACTTT. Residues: CASSFWTGDNSPLHF.

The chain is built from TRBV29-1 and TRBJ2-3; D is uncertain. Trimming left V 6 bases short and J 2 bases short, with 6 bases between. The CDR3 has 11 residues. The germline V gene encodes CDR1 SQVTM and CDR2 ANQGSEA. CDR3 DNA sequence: TGCAGCGTCTTTGTCACAGATACGCAGTATTTT. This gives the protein CSVFVTDTQYF.

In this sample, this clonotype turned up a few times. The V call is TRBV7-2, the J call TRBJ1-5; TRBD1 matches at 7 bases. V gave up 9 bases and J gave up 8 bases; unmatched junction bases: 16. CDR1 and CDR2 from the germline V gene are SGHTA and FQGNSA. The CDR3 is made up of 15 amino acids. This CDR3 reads CASGRGPVAAEPQHF. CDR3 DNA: TGTGCCAGTGGAAGGGGGCCCGTGGCGGCCGAGCCCCAGCATTTT.

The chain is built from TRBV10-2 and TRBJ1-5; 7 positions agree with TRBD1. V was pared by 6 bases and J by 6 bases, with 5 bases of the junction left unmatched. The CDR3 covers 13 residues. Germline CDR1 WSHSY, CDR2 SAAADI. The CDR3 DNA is TGCGCCAGCAGGGACCAGGGGGTTCAGCCCCAGCATTTT. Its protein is CASRDQGVQPQHF.

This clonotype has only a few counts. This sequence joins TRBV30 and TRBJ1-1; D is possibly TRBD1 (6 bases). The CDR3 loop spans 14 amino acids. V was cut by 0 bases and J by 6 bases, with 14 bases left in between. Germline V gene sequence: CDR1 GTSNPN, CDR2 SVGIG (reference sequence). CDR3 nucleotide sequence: TGTGCCTGGAGTGTTCAGGGGCGGAGGGCTGAAGCTTTCTTT. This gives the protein CAWSVQGRRAEAFF. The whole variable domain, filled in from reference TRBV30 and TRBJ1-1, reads SQTIHQWPATLVQPVGSPLSLECTVEGTSNPNLYWYRQAAGRGLQLLFYSVGIGQISSEVPQNLSASRPQDRQFILSSKKLLLSDSGFYLCAWSVQGRRAEAFFGQGTRLTVV.

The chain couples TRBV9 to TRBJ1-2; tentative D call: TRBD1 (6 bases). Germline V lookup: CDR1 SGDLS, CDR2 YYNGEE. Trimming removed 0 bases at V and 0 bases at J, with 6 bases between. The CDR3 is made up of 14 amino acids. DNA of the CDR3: TGTGCCAGCAGCGTAGACAGGGCTAACTATGGCTACACCTTC. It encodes CASSVDRANYGYTF.

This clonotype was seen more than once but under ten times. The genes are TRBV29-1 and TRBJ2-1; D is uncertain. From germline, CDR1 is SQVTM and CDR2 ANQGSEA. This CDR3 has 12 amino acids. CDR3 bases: TGCGCCGGGCTGAGCTCCTACAATGAGCAGTTCTTC. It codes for CAGLSSYNEQFF.

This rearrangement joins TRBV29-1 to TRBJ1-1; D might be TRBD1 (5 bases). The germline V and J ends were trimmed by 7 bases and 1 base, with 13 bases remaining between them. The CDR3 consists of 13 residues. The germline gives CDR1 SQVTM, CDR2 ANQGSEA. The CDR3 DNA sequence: TGCAGCGGCACACAGGACTCGAACACTGAAGCTTTCTTT. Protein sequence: CSGTQDSNTEAFF.

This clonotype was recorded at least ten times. CDR3 in DNA: TGTGCCAGCGGGTTAGCGGGGAGCACAGATACGCAGTATTTT. Its protein is CASGLAGSTDTQYF. The chain combines TRBV5-6 with TRBJ2-3; 8 bases line up with TRBD2. The CDR3 loop spans 14 amino acids. Germline V gene sequence: CDR1 SGHDT, CDR2 YYEEEE. V lost 7 bases and J lost 0; bases outside the gene matches: 4.

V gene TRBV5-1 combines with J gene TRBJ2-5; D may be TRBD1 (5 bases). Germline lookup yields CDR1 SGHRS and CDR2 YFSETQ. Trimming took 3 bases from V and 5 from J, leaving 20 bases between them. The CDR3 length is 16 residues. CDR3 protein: CASSSLVGRVGETQYF. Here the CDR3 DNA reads TGCGCCAGCAGCTCCCTCGTGGGCAGGGTTGGGGAGACCCAGTACTTC.

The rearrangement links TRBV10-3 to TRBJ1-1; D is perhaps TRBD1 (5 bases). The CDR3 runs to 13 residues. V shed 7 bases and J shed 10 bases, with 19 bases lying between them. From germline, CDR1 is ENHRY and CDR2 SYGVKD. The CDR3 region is CAINVDLTGGAFF. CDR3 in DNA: TGTGCCATCAATGTCGACTTAACCGGGGGAGCTTTCTTT.

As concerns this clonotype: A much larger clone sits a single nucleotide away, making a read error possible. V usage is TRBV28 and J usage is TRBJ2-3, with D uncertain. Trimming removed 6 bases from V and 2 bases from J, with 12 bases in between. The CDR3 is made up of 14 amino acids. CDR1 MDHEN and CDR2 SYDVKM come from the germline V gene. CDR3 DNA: TGTGCCAGCAGCCTAACCCAATACACAGATACGCAGTATTTT. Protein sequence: CASSLTQYTDTQYF.

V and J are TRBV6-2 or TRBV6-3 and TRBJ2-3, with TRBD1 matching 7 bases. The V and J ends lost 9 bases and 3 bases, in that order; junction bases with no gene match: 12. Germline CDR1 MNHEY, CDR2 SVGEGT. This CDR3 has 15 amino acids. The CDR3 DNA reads TGTGCCAGTACTAGAAGACAGGGCCAGACAGATACGCAGTATTTT. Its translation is CASTRRQGQTDTQYF.

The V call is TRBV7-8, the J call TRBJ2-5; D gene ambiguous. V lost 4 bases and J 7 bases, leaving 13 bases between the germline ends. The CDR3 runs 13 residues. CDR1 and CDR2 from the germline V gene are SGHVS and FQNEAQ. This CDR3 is CASSYLDPGTQYF. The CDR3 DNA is TGTGCCAGCAGCTACTTGGACCCGGGGACCCAGTACTTC.

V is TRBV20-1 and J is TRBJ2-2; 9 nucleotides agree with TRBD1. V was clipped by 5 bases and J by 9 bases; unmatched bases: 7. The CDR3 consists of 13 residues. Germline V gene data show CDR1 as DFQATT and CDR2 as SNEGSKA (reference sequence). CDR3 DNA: TGCAGTGCTGGGGACAGGGCTGGGAGGGAGCTGTTTTTT. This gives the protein CSAGDRAGRELFF.

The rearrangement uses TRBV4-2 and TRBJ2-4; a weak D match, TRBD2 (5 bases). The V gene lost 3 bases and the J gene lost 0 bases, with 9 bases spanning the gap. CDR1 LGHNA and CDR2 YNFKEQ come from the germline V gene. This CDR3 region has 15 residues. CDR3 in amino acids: CASSHERLAKNIQYF. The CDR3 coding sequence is TGTGCCAGCAGCCATGAGCGGTTAGCCAAAAACATTCAGTACTTC.

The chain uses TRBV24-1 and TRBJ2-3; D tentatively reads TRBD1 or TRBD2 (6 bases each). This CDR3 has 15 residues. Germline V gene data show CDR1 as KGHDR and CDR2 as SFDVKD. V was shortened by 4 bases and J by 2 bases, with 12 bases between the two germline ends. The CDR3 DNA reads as TGTGCCACCAGTGAAAGAGGGGGGACCACAGATACGCAGTATTTT. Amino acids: CATSERGGTTDTQYF.